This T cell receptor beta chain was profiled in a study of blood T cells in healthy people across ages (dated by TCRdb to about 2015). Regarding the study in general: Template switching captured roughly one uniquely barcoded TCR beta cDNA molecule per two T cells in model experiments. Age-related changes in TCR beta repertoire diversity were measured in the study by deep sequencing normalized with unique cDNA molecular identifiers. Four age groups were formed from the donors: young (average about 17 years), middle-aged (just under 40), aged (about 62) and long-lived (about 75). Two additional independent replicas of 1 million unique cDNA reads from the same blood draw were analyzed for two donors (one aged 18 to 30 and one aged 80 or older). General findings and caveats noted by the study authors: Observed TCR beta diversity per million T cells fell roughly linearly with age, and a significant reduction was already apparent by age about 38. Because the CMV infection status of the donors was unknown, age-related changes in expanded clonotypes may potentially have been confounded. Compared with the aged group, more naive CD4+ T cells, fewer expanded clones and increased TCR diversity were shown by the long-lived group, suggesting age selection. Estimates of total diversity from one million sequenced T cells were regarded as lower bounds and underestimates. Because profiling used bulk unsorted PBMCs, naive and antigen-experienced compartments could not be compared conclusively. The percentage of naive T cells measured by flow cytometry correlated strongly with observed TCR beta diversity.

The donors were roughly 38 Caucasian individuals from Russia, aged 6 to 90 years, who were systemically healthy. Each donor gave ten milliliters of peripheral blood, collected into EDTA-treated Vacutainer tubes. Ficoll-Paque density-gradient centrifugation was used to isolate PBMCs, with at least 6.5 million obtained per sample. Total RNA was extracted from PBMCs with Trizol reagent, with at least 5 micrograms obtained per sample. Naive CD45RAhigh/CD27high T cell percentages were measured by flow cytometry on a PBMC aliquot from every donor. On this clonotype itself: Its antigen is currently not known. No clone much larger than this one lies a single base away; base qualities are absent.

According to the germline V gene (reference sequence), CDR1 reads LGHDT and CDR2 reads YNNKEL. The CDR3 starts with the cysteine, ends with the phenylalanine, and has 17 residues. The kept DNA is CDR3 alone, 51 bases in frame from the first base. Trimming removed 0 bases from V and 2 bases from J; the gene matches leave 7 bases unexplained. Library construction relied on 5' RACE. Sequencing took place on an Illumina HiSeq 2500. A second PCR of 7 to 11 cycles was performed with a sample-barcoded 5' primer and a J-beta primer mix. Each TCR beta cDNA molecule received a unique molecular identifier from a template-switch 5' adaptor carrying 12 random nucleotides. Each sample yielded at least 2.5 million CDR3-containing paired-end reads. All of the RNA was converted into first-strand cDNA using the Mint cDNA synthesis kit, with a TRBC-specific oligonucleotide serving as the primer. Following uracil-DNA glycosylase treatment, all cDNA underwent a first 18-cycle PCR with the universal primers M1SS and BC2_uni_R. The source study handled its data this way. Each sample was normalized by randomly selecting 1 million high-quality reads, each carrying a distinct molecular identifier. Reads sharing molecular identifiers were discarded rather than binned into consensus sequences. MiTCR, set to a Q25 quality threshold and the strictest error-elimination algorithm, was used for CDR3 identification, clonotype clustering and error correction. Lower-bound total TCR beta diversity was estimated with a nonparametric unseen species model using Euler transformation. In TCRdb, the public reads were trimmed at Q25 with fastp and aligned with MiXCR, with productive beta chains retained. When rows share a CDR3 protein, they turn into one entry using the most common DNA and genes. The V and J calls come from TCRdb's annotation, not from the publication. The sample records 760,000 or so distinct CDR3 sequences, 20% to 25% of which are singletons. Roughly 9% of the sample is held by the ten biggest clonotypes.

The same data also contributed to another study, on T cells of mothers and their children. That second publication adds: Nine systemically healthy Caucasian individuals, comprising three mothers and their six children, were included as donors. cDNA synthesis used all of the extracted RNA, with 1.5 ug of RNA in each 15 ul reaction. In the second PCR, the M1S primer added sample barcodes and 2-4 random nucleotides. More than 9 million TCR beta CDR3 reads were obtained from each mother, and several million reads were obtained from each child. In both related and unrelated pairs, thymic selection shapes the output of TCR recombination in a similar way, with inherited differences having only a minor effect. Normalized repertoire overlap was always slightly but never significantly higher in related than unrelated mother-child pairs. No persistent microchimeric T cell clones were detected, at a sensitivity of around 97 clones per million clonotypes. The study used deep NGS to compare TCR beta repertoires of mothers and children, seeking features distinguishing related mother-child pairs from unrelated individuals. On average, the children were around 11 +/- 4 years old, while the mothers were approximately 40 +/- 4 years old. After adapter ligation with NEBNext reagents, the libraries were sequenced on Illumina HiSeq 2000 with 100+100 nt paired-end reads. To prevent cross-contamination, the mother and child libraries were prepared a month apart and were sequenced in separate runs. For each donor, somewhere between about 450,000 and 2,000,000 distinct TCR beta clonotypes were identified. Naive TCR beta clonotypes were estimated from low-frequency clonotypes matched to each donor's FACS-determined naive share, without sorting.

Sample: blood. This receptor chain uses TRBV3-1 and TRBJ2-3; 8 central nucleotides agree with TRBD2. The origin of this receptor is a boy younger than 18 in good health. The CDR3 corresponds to CASSQDPTSGYTDTQYF. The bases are TGTGCCAGCAGCCAAGATCCCACTAGCGGCTACACAGATACGCAGTATTTT.